Presented here are 14 T cell receptor beta chains from one specimen sequenced in a study of circulating and synovial CD4+ cells in juvenile arthritis. Using immunoSEQ multiplex PCR, the repertoire was profiled, and TCRdb retains in-frame clones only, with some absent. The table records some 1,300 clones, about 91% of them present only once. The sample comprised HLA-DR+ CD4+ T cells from blood. Subset defined: circulating pathogenic-like lymphocytes, sorted as HLA-DR+CD14-CD3+CD4+CD25low/- blood T cells. Source of these receptors: a human patient with juvenile idiopathic arthritis. Some clones in this sample may be carry-over from other donors' samples.

This clone was observed a single time. V is TRBV2 and J is TRBJ1-3, with D tentatively TRBD1 (5 bases). V shed 7 bases and J shed 1 base, with 14 bases lying between them. Germline V CDR1 and CDR2: SNHLY, FYNNEI. This CDR3 spans 15 amino acids. The CDR3 reads CASKAGHGSGNTIYF. The CDR3 coding sequence is TGTGCCAGCAAGGCAGGACATGGATCTGGAAACACCATATATTTT.

The count of this clone is one. The rearrangement links TRBV13 to TRBJ2-1; 7 nucleotides match TRBD2. V trimming: 5 bases; J trimming: 7 bases; junction bases outside the gene matches: 8. The CDR3 covers 14 residues. CDR1 is PRHDT and CDR2 is FYEKMQ in the germline V gene (reference sequence). The CDR3 DNA reads as TGTGCCAGCAGCAATTCGGGGGGTGGAAATGAGCAGTTCTTC. Translation: CASSNSGGGNEQFF.

The genes are TRBV5-6 and TRBJ2-7, with a weak D call TRBD1 (6 bases). The CDR3 extends over 15 amino acids. Per the germline V gene, CDR1 is SGHDT and CDR2 is YYEEEE. Trimming cost V 0 bases and J 0 bases, with 10 bases left between them. Here the CDR3 DNA reads TGTGCCAGCAGCTTGGGGCAGGGGCTCTCCTACGAGCAGTACTTC. Translated, it gives CASSLGQGLSYEQYF.

The chain employs TRBV5-1 and TRBJ1-3; tentative D call: TRBD1 (5 bases). CDR3 length: 15 residues. Germline CDR1 reads SGHRS; CDR2 reads YFSETQ. V was cut by 4 bases and J by 2 bases, with 13 bases left in between. CDR3 DNA: TGCGCCAGCAGCCCACAGGCACCCCCTGGAAACACCATATATTTT. Its protein is CASSPQAPPGNTIYF.

This clone was picked up a small number of times. The DNA for the CDR3 is TGCGCCAGCAGCTTGGCGGACATCCTAGGGGAGACCCAGTACTTC. Its protein product is CASSLADILGETQYF. The chain uses TRBV5-1 and TRBJ2-5; possibly TRBD1 for D (5 bases). V lost 0 bases to trimming and J lost 5 bases, with 14 bases between them. CDR3 length: 15 residues. Germline lookup yields CDR1 SGHRS and CDR2 YFSETQ.

V usage is TRBV19 and J usage is TRBJ2-7, with 9 bases fitting TRBD2. V lost 3 bases, J lost 2 bases, and 8 bases stayed unmatched. The CDR3 is 16 residues long. Per the germline V gene, CDR1 is LNHDA and CDR2 is SQIVND (reference sequence). CDR3 protein: CASSIGGTSRTYEQYF. CDR3 coding DNA: TGTGCCAGTAGTATCGGAGGGACTAGCAGAACCTACGAGCAGTACTTC.

The chain is built from TRBV7-9 and TRBJ2-5; 11 positions match TRBD1. The germline V gene has CDR1 SEHNR and CDR2 FQNEAQ (reference sequence). V lost 3 bases and J lost 4; bases outside the gene matches: 4. The CDR3 is 15 residues long. The CDR3 DNA is TGTGCCAGCAGCTTGGACAGGGGGCGCTTAGAGACCCAGTACTTC. Amino acid sequence: CASSLDRGRLETQYF.

J is TRBJ1-2 and V is TRBV9; tentative D call: TRBD1 (5 bases). Germline V gives CDR1 SGDLS, CDR2 YYNGEE. The V end lost 6 bases, the J end lost 4 bases, and 13 bases lay between the germline ends. This CDR3 has 13 residues. CDR3 residues: CASTQGRGYGYTF. CDR3 nucleotide sequence: TGTGCCAGCACCCAGGGTAGAGGCTATGGCTACACCTTC.

The chain carries TRBV9 and TRBJ2-2; D ambiguous. CDR3 length: 13 amino acids. V lost 2 bases and J 8 bases, leaving 10 bases between the germline ends. Germline loops: CDR1 SGDLS, CDR2 YYNGEE. CDR3 residues: CASSVSTSGELFF. The DNA for the CDR3 is TGTGCCAGCAGCGTGAGCACCTCGGGGGAGCTGTTTTTT.

This chain connects TRBV6-6 to TRBJ2-1; D is perhaps TRBD1 (6 bases). V was clipped by 7 bases and J by 5 bases, with 18 bases between them. The CDR3 extends over 15 amino acids. CDR1 MNHNY and CDR2 SVGAGI come from the germline V gene (reference sequence). The CDR3 reads CASIPRLGAHNEQFF. In DNA, the CDR3 is TGTGCCAGCATCCCAAGGTTGGGGGCCCACAATGAGCAGTTCTTC.

The rearrangement uses TRBV27 and TRBJ2-7; tentatively, D is TRBD2 (5 bases). Trimming took 6 bases from V and 4 from J, leaving 10 bases between them. Germline CDR1 and CDR2: MNHEY and SMNVEV (reference sequence). The CDR3 runs 12 residues. Here the CDR3 DNA reads TGTGCCAGCAGCCGGGGATCTTACGAGCAGTACTTC. This codes for CASSRGSYEQYF.

This clone showed up just once. The chain is built from TRBV6-5 and TRBJ2-5, with D tentatively TRBD1 (6 bases). This CDR3 comprises 14 residues. From germline, CDR1 is MNHEY and CDR2 SVGAGI. V lost 2 bases and J lost 7, with 14 bases in between. CDR3 bases: TGTGCCAGCAGTTACCAGGGGAGTAGAGGGACCCAGTACTTC. Residues: CASSYQGSRGTQYF.

The V call is TRBV19, the J call TRBJ2-5, with no clear D. The CDR3 length is 12 residues. Per the germline V gene, CDR1 is LNHDA and CDR2 is SQIVND (reference sequence). V gave up 8 bases and J gave up 4 bases, with 11 bases separating them. DNA of the CDR3: TGTGCCAGTGCGCCCGGGTTAGAGACCCAGTACTTC. Amino acids: CASAPGLETQYF.

This clone has a single count. V usage is TRBV28 and J usage is TRBJ1-3, with D perhaps matching TRBD1 (5 bases). The CDR3 covers 16 residues. V was shortened by 7 bases and J by 4 bases, with 20 bases between the two germline ends. Germline assignment: CDR1 MDHEN and CDR2 SYDVKM. The CDR3 bases are TGTGCCAGCATCAAGGCAGGGTCCTTCAGAGGAAACACCATATATTTT. This translates into CASIKAGSFRGNTIYF.